This T cell receptor beta chain was identified during a study of identical twins. This clonotype has just a few counts. No antigen is known for it. The V gene's germline CDR1 is SEHNR and CDR2 FQNEAQ (reference sequence). The CDR3 is made up of 16 amino acids. V was clipped by 0 bases and J by 2 bases, with 14 bases between them. Study outcomes and limitations: Shared out-of-frame alpha sequences (those common to twins) showed excess low generation probability. Cross-sectional statistics underpinned the conclusions; the same donors were not followed. A lower insertion count was a feature of abundant cord blood beta clonotypes, with no such feature in memory repertoires.

MiXCR, run by TCRdb on the 5' RACE reads, gives a single entry per CDR3 protein. The sample has nearly 900,000 distinct CDR3 sequences; about 12% are singletons. These same data were also listed under a study on yellow fever vaccine responses in identical twins.

The chain joins TRBV7-9 to TRBJ2-7; D is tentatively TRBD1 or TRBD2 (5 bases each). The receptor's source is a young woman in good health. The sequenced sample was PBMCs. The CDR3 DNA follows: TGTGCCAGCAGCTTAGCGGGGTGGGGACCTACCTACGAGCAGTACTTC. Protein product: CASSLAGWGPTYEQYF.